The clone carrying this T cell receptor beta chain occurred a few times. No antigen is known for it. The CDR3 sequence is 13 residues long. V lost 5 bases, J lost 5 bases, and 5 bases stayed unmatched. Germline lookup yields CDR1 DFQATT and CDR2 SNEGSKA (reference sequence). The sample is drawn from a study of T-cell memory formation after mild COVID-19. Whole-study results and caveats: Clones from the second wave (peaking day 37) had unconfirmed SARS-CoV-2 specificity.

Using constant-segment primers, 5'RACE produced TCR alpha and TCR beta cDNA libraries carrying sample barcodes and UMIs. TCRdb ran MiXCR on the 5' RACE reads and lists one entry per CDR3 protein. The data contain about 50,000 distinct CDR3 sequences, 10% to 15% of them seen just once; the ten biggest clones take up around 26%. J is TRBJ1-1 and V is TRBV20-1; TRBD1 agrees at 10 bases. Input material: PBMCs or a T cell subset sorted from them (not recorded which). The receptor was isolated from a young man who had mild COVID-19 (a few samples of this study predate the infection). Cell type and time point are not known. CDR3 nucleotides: TGCAGTGCTCGACAGGGGGCGAGTACTGAAGCTTTCTTT. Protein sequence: CSARQGASTEAFF.